These T cell receptor beta chains were read from a single sample in a study of Ad26.COV2.S vaccination and SARS-CoV-2 variants. Data came from immunoSEQ multiplex PCR; TCRdb stores just in-frame clones and leaves some out. The sample includes hundreds of thousands of clones, 80% to 90% of them seen just once. Sequenced material: peripheral blood, taken in a trial of Ad26.COV2.S vaccine versus placebo. These receptor sequences come from a person aged 18-60 years who received the Ad26.COV2.S COVID-19 vaccine or a placebo. Both conserved end residues are part of each CDR3. Fields, in order: clone size, J gene, V gene, D gene, CDR3 DNA, CDR3 protein. The D gene is left open where the match is weak. Not all rows give a size; the values are once, few, many and, for expanded clones, a class.

NA | TRBJ1-6 | TRBV7-2 | NA | TGTGCCAGCAGCTTGAGCCAGGGGTTCTCACCCCTCCACTTT | CASSLSQGFSPLHF
few | TRBJ1-5 | TRBV18 | NA | TGTGCCAGCTCACCAGGGGTGGGCAATCAGCCCCAGCATTTT | CASSPGVGNQPQHF
NA | TRBJ1-1 | TRBV11-2 | NA | TGTGCCAGCAGCTTACGCACAGGGAACACTGAAGCTTTCTTT | CASSLRTGNTEAFF
NA | TRBJ2-6 | TRBV24-1 | TRBD1 | TGTGCCACCACCTCCGGGACAGGGACCTCTGGGGCCAACGTCCTGACTTTC | CATTSGTGTSGANVLTF
NA | TRBJ1-4 | TRBV4-2 | NA | TGTGCCAGCAGTCCCACTCAGGGGAATAATGAAAAACTGTTTTTT | CASSPTQGNNEKLFF
NA | TRBJ2-7 | TRBV19 | NA | TGTGCCAGTAGTTGGGGGAGCTCCTACGAGCAGTACTTC | CASSWGSSYEQYF
NA | TRBJ2-3 | TRBV13 | NA | TGTGCCAGCAGCTTAGCCCCCCGGGGGAGCACAGATACGCAGTATTTT | CASSLAPRGSTDTQYF
NA | TRBJ1-6 | TRBV6-6 | NA | TGTGCCAGCAGCCCCCCGGGTCTGAATTCACCCCTCCACTTT | CASSPPGLNSPLHF
NA | TRBJ2-7 | TRBV5-1 | NA | TGCGCCAGCAGCTTGAACAGTGTTGAGCAGTACTTC | CASSLNSVEQYF
NA | TRBJ2-7 | TRBV7-6 | TRBD2 | TGTGCCAGCAGCCATAGCGGGGAATCCTACGAGCAGTACTTC | CASSHSGESYEQYF